This T cell receptor (beta chain) was identified in a study of human T cells and chemical hapten exposure. Time point given: patch test 1, 2 weeks after DPC sensitization. Treatment noted: therapeutic diphenylcyclopropenone sensitization with weekly scalp DPC. This clonotype appeared many times. It was the library that attached unique molecular identifiers to individual cDNA molecules. TCRdb re-called the RACE reads with MiXCR, one entry per CDR3 protein. This sample has about 120,000 distinct CDR3 sequences; roughly 13% occur once, and the top ten carry around 0.99%. Germline V gene data show CDR1 as SGHAT and CDR2 as FQNNGV. This CDR3 comprises 17 residues. V was pared by 0 bases and J by 1 base, with 14 bases between.

This receptor was identified in a man younger than 30 with alopecia areata. Some clones in this sample may be carry-over from other donors' samples. The starting material was whole blood, obtained in connection with sensitization to the hapten diphenylcyclopropenone (DPC). The chain combines TRBV11-2 with TRBJ2-3; maybe TRBD2 (5 bases). CDR3 DNA: TGTGCCAGCAGCTTAGATCTAGCCAGCTTCCGCACAGATACGCAGTATTTT. Protein product: CASSLDLASFRTDTQYF.